This T cell receptor (beta chain) was sequenced for a study of T-cell memory formation after mild COVID-19. Broader study findings: Clones contracting across day 15 to 85 had a balanced CD4/CD8 profile; later expanding clones leaned CD4+. CD4+ contracting clones were mainly CM and EM; CD8+ ones, EMRA. Second-wave clones with a day 37 peak had unconfirmed SARS-CoV-2 specificity.

A remark on this clonotype: The antigen is not known.

Germline-derived CDR1 and CDR2 are SGHTA and FQGTGA. V lost 5 bases to trimming and J lost 2 bases, with 13 bases between them. The CDR3 spans 16 residues. Researchers used 5'RACE with constant-segment primers to make TCR alpha and TCR beta cDNA libraries that carry sample barcodes and UMIs. TCRdb ran MiXCR on the 5' RACE reads and lists one entry per CDR3 protein. The profile shows approximately 60,000 distinct CDR3 sequences, about a tenth of them singletons. This chain uses TRBV7-3 with TRBJ2-6; the D call may be TRBD1 or TRBD2 (5 bases each). This clonotype originated in a man aged 18 to 30 who had mild COVID-19 (a few samples of this study predate the infection). Cell type and time point are not known. The sequencing input was PBMCs or a T cell subset sorted from them (not recorded which). The CDR3 here is CASSPGLWAGANVLTF. CDR3 bases: TGTGCCAGCAGCCCGGGGCTTTGGGCTGGGGCCAACGTCCTGACTTTC.